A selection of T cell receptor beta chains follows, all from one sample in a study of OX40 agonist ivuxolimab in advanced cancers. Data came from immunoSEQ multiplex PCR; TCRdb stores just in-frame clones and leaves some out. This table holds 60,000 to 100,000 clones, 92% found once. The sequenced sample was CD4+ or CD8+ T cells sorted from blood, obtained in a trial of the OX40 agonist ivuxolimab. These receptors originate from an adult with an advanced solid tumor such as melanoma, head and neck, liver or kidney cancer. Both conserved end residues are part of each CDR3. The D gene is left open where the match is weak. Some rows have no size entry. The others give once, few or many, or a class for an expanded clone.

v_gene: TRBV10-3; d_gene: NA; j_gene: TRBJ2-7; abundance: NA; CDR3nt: TGTGCCATCACCCACAGGGAGGACTACGAGCAGTACTTC; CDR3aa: CAITHREDYEQYF
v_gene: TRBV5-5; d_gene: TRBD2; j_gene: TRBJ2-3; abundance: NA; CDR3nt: TGTGCCAGCAGCTTGAAAATAGCGGGGGAGGTCGGCACAGATACGCAGTATTTT; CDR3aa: CASSLKIAGEVGTDTQYF
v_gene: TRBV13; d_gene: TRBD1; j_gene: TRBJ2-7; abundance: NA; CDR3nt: TGTGCCAGCAGCCCCCCGAACAGGGGGTTTCACGAGCAGTACTTC; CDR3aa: CASSPPNRGFHEQYF
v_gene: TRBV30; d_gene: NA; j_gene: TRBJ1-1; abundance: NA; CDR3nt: TGTGCCTGGAGTCCTCCGGGTCTAGGGGCTTTCTTT; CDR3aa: CAWSPPGLGAFF
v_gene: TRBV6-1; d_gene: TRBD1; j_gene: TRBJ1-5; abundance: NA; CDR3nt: TGTGCCAGCAGTGTATACAGGGGCGACAGCAATCAGCCCCAGCATTTT; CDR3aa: CASSVYRGDSNQPQHF
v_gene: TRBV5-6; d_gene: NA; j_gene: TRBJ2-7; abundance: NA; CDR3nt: TGTGCCAGCAGCCCGTGGGCCGGGGGGCAAGACGAGCAGTACTTC; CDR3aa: CASSPWAGGQDEQYF
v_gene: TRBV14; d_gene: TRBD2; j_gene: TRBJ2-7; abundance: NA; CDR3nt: TGTGCCAGCAGCCAAGCGACTAGCGGGGGGGGTCGTGACGAGCAGTACTTC; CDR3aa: CASSQATSGGGRDEQYF
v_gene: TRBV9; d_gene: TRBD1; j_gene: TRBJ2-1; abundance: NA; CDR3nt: TGTGCCAGCAGCGCAGACAGGGCCTCCTACAATGAGCAGTTCTTC; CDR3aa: CASSADRASYNEQFF
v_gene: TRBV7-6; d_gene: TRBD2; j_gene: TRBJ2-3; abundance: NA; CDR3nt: TGTGCCAGCAGCTTAACACTAGCGGGGGAGACCACAGATACGCAGTATTTT; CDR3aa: CASSLTLAGETTDTQYF
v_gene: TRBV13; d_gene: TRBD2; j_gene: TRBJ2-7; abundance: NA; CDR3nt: TGTGCCAGCAGCCCGGCTAGCGGGGGCCTAACCTACGAGCAGTACTTC; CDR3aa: CASSPASGGLTYEQYF
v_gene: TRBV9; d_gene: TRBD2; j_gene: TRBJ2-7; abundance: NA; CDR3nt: TGTGCCAGCAGCGTAGCCGGCGGGGGGGCGTACGAGCAGTACTTC; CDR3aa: CASSVAGGGAYEQYF
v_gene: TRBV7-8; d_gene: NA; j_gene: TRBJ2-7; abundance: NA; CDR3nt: TGTGCCAGCAGCCCGACGGCGACAGATTCCTACGAGCAGTACTTC; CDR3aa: CASSPTATDSYEQYF
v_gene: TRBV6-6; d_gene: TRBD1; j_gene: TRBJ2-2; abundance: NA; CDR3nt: TGTGCCAGCAGTTCTAGGGACAGGGGTTTCACCGGGGAGCTGTTTTTT; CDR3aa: CASSSRDRGFTGELFF
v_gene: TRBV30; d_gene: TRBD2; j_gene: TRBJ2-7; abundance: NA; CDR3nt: TGTGCCTGGAGCTTGGGGGGGGGCTCCTACGAGCAGTACTTC; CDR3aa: CAWSLGGGSYEQYF
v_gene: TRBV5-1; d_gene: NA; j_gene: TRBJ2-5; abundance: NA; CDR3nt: TGCGCCACCCCGCCGCTAGCCCAGTACTTC; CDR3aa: CATPPLAQYF
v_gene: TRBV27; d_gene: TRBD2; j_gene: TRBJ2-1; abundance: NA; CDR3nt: TGTGCCAGCAGTCCTGGACTAGTCAGCGGCAATGAGCAGTTCTTC; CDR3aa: CASSPGLVSGNEQFF
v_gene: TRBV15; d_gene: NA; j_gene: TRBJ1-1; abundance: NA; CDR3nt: TGTGCCACCAGCAGAGGACTGAACACTGAAGCTTTCTTT; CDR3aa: CATSRGLNTEAFF
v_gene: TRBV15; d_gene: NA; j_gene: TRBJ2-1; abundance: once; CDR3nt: TGTGCCACCAGCAGGCCGGTGGGTGAGCAGTTCTTC; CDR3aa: CATSRPVGEQFF
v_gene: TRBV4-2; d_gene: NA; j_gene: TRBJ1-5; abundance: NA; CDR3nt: TGTGCCAGCAGCCAAACTGGGACGCCTTACTTGAATCAGCCCCAGCATTTT; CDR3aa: CASSQTGTPYLNQPQHF
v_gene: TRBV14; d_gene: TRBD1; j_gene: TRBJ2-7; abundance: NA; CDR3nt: TGTGCCAGCAGCCTGGGACAGGGGTACGAGCAGTACTTC; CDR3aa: CASSLGQGYEQYF
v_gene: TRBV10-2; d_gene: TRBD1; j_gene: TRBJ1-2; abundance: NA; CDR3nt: TGCGCCAGCAGTCAGGGAGGGGACAGGGTCAGTGGCTACACCTTC; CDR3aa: CASSQGGDRVSGYTF
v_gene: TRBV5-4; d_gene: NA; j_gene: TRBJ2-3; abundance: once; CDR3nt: TGTGCCAGCAGCCCGTTTCAAAACACAGATACGCAGTATTTT; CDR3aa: CASSPFQNTDTQYF
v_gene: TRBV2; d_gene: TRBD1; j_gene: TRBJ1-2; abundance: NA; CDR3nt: TGTGCCAATGGCCGGGACAGCAACCTCTATGGCTACACCTTC; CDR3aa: CANGRDSNLYGYTF